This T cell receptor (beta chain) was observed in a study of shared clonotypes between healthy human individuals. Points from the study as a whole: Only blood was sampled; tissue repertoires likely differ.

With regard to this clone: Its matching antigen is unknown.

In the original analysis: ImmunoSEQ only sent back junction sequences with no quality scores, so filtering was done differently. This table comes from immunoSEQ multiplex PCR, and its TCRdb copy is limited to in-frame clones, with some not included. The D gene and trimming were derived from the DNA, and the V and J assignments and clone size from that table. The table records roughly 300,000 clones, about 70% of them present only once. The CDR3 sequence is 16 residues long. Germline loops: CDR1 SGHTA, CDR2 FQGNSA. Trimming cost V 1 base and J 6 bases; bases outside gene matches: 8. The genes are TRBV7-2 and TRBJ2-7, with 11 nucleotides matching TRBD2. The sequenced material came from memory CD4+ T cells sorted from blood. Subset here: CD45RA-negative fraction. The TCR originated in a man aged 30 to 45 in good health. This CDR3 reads CASSLVAGGPSGEQYF. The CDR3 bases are TGTGCCAGCAGCTTAGTAGCGGGAGGGCCGTCGGGCGAGCAGTACTTC.